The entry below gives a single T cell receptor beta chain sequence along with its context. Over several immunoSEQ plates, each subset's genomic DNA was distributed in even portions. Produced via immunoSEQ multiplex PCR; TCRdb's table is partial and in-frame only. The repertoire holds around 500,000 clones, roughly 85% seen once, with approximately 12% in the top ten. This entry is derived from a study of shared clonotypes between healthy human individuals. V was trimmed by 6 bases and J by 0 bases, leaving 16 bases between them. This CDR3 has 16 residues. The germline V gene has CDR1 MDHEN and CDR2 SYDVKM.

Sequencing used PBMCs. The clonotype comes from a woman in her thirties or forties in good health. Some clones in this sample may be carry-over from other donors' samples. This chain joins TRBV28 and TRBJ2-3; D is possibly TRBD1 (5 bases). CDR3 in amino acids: CASSRQFRASTDTQYF. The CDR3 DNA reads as TGTGCCAGCAGCCGACAGTTTCGGGCAAGCACAGATACGCAGTATTTT.